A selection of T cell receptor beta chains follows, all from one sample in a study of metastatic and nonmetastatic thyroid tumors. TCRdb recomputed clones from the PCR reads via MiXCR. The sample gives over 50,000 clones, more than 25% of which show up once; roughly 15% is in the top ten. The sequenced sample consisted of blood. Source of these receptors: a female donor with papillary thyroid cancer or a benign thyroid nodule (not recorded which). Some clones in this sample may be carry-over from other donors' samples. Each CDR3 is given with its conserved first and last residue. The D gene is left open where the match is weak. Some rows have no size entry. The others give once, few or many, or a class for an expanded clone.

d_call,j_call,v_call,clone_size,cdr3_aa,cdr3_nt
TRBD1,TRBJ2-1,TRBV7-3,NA,CASSWGQYNEQFF,TGTGCCAGCAGCTGGGGACAGTACAATGAGCAGTTCTTC
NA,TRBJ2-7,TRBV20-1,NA,CSARGRGDEQYF,TGCAGTGCTAGGGGCAGGGGCGACGAGCAGTACTTC
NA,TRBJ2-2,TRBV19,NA,CASTTWGRGTRELFF,TGTGCCAGCACCACCTGGGGAAGGGGCACCCGGGAGCTGTTTTTT
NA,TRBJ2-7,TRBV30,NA,CAWSPRQLPTSMYF,TGTGCCTGGAGTCCCCGACAGCTGCCTACGAGCATGTACTTC
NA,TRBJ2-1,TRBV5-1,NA,CASSLGSANNEQFF,TGCGCCAGCAGCTTGGGTTCCGCGAACAATGAGCAGTTCTTC
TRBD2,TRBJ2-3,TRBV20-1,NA,CSAKGLAGGTDTQYF,TGCAGTGCCAAGGGGCTAGCGGGGGGCACAGATACGCAGTATTTT
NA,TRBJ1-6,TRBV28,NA,CASSLGGINSPLHF,TGTGCCAGCAGTTTAGGAGGAATTAATTCACCCCTCCACTTT
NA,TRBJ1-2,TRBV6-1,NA,CASSERDLGYGYTF,TGTGCCAGCAGTGAGAGGGACTTAGGCTATGGCTACACCTTC
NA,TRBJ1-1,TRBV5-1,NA,CASSLRQLNTEAFF,TGCGCCAGCAGCTTACGGCAGCTGAACACTGAAGCTTTCTTT
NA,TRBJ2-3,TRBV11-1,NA,CASSLARGATDTQYF,TGTGCCAGCAGCTTAGCGCGAGGGGCCACAGATACGCAGTATTTT
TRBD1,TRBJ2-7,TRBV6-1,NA,CASSEDFGTGGSYEQYF,TGTGCCAGCAGTGAAGACTTTGGGACAGGGGGCTCCTACGAGCAGTACTTC
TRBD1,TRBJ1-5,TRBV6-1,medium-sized,CASSRDRAWPQHF,TGTGCCAGCAGCAGGGACAGGGCATGGCCCCAGCATTTT
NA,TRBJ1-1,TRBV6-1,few,CASSRGEHLLNTEAFF,TGTGCCAGCAGTAGAGGCGAACACCTTCTGAACACTGAAGCTTTCTTT
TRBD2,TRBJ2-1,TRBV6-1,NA,CASSGGLAFPKGDEQFF,TGTGCCAGCAGTGGGGGACTAGCGTTTCCGAAGGGGGATGAGCAGTTCTTC
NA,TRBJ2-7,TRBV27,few,CASSKTSLRAGNKQYF,TGTGCCAGCAGCAAAACCTCCCTGAGGGCAGGGAATAAGCAGTACTTC
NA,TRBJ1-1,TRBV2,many,CASSRMENTEAFF,TGTGCCAGCAGTCGAATGGAGAACACTGAAGCTTTCTTT
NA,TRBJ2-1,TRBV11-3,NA,CASSSSGAGNEQFF,TGTGCCAGCAGCTCCTCAGGGGCTGGCAATGAGCAGTTCTTC
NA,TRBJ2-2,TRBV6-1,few,CATPGRWNTGELFF,TGTGCCACGCCGGGACGGTGGAACACCGGGGAGCTGTTTTTT
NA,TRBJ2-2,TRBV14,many,CASSQVRSGELFF,TGTGCCAGCAGCCAAGTGAGGTCCGGGGAGCTGTTTTTT
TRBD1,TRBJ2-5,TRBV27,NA,CASSLAGGRDQETQYF,TGTGCCAGCAGTTTAGCAGGGGGCCGTGACCAAGAGACCCAGTACTTC
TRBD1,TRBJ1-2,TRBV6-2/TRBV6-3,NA,CASNRGDYGYTF,TGTGCCAGCAACAGGGGCGACTATGGCTACACCTTC
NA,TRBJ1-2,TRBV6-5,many,CASSYGQHYGYTF,TGTGCCAGCAGTTACGGACAGCACTATGGCTACACCTTC
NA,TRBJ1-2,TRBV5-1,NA,CASSLDRSLWGYTF,TGCGCCAGCAGCTTGGACAGGTCCCTATGGGGCTACACCTTC
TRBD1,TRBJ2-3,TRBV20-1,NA,CSARQGALDTQYF,TGCAGTGCTAGACAGGGGGCGCTTGATACGCAGTATTTT
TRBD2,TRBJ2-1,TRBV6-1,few,CASSERGLGANEQFF,TGTGCCAGCAGTGAAAGGGGACTAGGGGCCAATGAGCAGTTCTTC
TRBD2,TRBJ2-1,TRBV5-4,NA,CASSLFGVTGGHNEQFF,TGTGCCAGCAGCTTGTTTGGTGTTACGGGGGGGCACAATGAGCAGTTCTTC
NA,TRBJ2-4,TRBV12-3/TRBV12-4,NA,CASSMGSAAKNIQYF,TGTGCCAGCAGTATGGGGTCGGCTGCCAAAAACATTCAGTACTTC
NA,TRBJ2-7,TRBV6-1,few,CASSEAAGRPYEQYF,TGTGCCAGCAGTGAAGCTGCGGGGAGACCCTACGAGCAGTACTTC
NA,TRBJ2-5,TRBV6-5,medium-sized,CASSYSQETQYF,TGTGCCAGCAGTTACTCCCAAGAGACCCAGTACTTC
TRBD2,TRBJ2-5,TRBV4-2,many,CASSQGSTGGETQYF,TGTGCCAGCAGCCAAGGGAGCACGGGAGGAGAGACCCAGTACTTC
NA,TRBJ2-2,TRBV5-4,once,CASSQPSNTGELFF,TGTGCCAGCAGCCAACCCTCGAACACCGGGGAGCTGTTTTTT
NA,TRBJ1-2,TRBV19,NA,CASSMIGAGETFNYGYTF,TGTGCCAGTAGTATGATCGGGGCAGGCGAAACCTTTAACTATGGCTACACCTTC
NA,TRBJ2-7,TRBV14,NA,CASSQGGDEQYF,TGTGCCAGCAGCCAAGGAGGGGACGAGCAGTACTTC
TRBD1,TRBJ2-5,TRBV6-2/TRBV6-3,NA,CASSYRTGQETQYF,TGTGCCAGCAGTTACAGGACAGGCCAAGAGACCCAGTACTTC
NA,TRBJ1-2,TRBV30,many,CAWSVGLLDGYTF,TGTGCCTGGAGTGTAGGTCTTTTAGATGGCTACACCTTC
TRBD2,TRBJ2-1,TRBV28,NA,CASKRGEGLNEQFF,TGTGCCAGCAAGCGGGGGGAGGGCCTAAATGAGCAGTTCTTC
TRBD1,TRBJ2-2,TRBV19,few,CASREQGGSGELFF,TGTGCCAGTAGGGAACAGGGGGGATCCGGGGAGCTGTTTTTT
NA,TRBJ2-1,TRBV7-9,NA,CASSVRSRIKQFF,TGTGCCAGCAGCGTCCGATCGCGTATCAAGCAGTTCTTC
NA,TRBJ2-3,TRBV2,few,CASLAEGDTQYF,TGTGCCAGCCTTGCGGAAGGAGATACGCAGTATTTT
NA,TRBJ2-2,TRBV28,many,CASTAHVGETGELFF,TGTGCCAGCACTGCTCACGTGGGAGAAACCGGGGAGCTGTTTTTT
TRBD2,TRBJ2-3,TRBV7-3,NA,CASSLGWLAGEDTQYF,TGTGCCAGCAGCTTAGGGTGGCTAGCGGGAGAAGATACGCAGTATTTT
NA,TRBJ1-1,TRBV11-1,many,CASSLVENTEAFF,TGTGCCAGCAGCTTAGTGGAGAACACTGAAGCTTTCTTT
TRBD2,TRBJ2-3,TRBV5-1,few,CASRRGGLAATDTQYF,TGCGCCAGCAGGCGCGGCGGACTAGCGGCCACAGATACGCAGTATTTT
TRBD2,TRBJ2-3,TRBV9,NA,CASSVDSGRTDKQYF,TGTGCCAGCAGCGTAGATAGCGGGAGGACAGATAAGCAGTATTTT
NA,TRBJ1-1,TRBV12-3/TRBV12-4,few,CASRAGQRNTEAFF,TGTGCCAGCAGGGCGGGACAACGGAACACTGAAGCTTTCTTT
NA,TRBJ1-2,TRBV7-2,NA,CASSLQVYYGYTF,TGTGCCAGCAGCTTACAGGTTTACTATGGCTACACCTTC
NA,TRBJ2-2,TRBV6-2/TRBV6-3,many,CASSRLEFGELFF,TGTGCCAGCAGCCGGCTAGAGTTCGGGGAGCTGTTTTTT
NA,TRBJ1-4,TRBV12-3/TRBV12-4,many,CASSSVNEKLFF,TGTGCCAGCAGTTCAGTAAATGAAAAACTGTTTTTT
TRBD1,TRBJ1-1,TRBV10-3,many,CAISDHRGGDTEAFF,TGTGCCATCAGTGATCACAGGGGAGGTGACACTGAAGCTTTCTTT
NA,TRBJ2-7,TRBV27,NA,CASSLSWTYEQYF,TGTGCCAGCAGTTTATCGTGGACCTACGAGCAGTACTTC
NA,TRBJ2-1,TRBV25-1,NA,CASSEYLDSSYNEQFF,TGTGCCAGCAGTGAATATCTAGACTCCTCCTACAATGAGCAGTTCTTC
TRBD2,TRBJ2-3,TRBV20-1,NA,CSARDPSGGSDTQYF,TGCAGTGCTAGAGATCCCAGCGGGGGTTCAGATACGCAGTATTTT